This T cell receptor (beta chain) came from a study of low-dose radiotherapy and immunotherapy resistance in tumors. Study summary: Patients were treated with intravenous nivolumab at 240 mg every two weeks and were also dosed with ipilimumab at 1 mg/kg every six weeks.

The time point here: after trial treatment. Treatment indicated: LDRT plus nivolumab, ipilimumab, low-dose cyclophosphamide and aspirin (RACIN trial). Low-dose radiotherapy and low-dose cyclophosphamide, together with aspirin, ipilimumab and nivolumab, were given to donors. V lost 5 bases to trimming and J lost 0 bases, with 14 bases between them. The CDR3 length is 16 residues. Germline V CDR1 and CDR2: MNHNY, SVGAGI (reference sequence). Gene-specific TRAV and TRBV primers were used for first-strand cDNA, covering alpha and beta chains. Over roughly 20 PCR cycles, TCRs were amplified from a constant-region primer and V-primer adapter. One entry per CDR3 protein results from TCRdb running MiXCR on the reads. The table includes more than 70,000 distinct CDR3 sequences, 20% to 25% detected once. This clonotype occurred many times.

The chain employs TRBV6-6 and TRBJ2-1; D is ambiguous. Sequenced here: PBMCs, sampled after low-dose radiotherapy plus immunotherapy. The origin of this receptor is a female donor with ovarian cancer. CDR3 region: CASSEQRSGSYNEQFF. CDR3 nucleotides: TGTGCCAGCAGTGAACAGAGGAGTGGCTCCTACAATGAGCAGTTCTTC.